This T cell receptor (beta chain) was captured by sequencing in a study of identical twins. A universal primer binding site was introduced by template switching. The final cDNA contained unique molecular identifiers. Via MiXCR, TCRdb re-called the 5' RACE reads, giving one row per CDR3 protein. The sample has around 340,000 distinct CDR3 sequences, 10% to 15% seen once; the top ten hold approximately 7.9%. Comment on this clonotype: Its specificity is unknown.

Study-wide points: Reduced insertions were recorded for abundant cord blood beta clonotypes, with no such pattern in memory repertoires. Out-of-frame alpha sequences that twins shared showed excess low generation probability.

V was clipped by 5 bases and J by 3 bases, with 18 bases between them. The CDR3 runs to 15 residues. The germline CDR1 and CDR2 sequences are DFQATT and SNEGSKA (reference sequence). The sample was also reused in another study, on yellow fever vaccine responses in identical twins. That work states: The authors reported partly convergent, partly personalized vaccine responses in identical twins.

The gene calls are TRBV20-1 and TRBJ2-3; the D gene is possibly TRBD1 (6 bases). The receptor was derived from a woman aged 18-29 years in good health. The sequencing sample was made of CD8+ T cells sorted from blood. CDR3: CSAWHRDIETDTQYF. CDR3 in DNA: TGCAGTGCTTGGCACAGGGACATAGAGACAGATACGCAGTATTTT.